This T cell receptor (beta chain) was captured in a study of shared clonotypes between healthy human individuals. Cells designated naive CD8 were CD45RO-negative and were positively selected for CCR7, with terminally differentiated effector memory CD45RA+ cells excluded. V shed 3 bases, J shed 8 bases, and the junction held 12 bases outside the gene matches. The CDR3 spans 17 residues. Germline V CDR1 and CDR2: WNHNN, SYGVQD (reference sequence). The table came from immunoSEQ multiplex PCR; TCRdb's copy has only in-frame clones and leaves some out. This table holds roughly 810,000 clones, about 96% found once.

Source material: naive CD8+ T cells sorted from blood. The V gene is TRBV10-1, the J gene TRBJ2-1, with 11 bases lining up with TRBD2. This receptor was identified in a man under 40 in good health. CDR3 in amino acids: CASSDSRKLAGEDEQFF. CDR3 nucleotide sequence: TGCGCCAGCAGTGACTCTCGGAAACTAGCGGGAGAGGATGAGCAGTTCTTC.